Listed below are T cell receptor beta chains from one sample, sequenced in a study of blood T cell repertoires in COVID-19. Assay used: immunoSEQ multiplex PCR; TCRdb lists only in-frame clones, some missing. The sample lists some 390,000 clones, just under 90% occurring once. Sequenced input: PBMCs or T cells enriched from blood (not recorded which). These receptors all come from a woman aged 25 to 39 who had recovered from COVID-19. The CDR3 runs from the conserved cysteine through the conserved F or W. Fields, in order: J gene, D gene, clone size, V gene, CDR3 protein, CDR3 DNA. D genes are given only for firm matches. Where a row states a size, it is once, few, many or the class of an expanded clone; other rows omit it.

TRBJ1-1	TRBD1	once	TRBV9	CASSATAGGRNTEAFF	TGTGCCAGCAGCGCTACCGCAGGGGGCCGGAACACTGAAGCTTTCTTT
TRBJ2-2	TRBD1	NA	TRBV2	CASIRDRNTGELFF	TGTGCCAGCATAAGGGACAGGAACACCGGGGAGCTGTTTTTT
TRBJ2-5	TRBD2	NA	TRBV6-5	CASSPTPSGGETQYF	TGTGCCAGCAGTCCAACCCCTAGCGGGGGAGAGACCCAGTACTTC
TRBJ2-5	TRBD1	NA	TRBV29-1	CSVLLTGRETQYF	TGCAGCGTTCTTCTGACAGGGCGGGAGACCCAGTACTTC
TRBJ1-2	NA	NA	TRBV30	CAWSVPQEGAGYGYTF	TGTGCCTGGAGTGTACCCCAGGAAGGGGCGGGGTATGGCTACACCTTC
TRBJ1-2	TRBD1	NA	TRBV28	CASRGGTELYGYTF	TGTGCCAGCAGGGGCGGGACAGAGCTTTATGGCTACACCTTC
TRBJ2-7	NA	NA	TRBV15	CATSNFFEQYF	TGTGCCACCAGCAATTTCTTTGAGCAGTACTTC
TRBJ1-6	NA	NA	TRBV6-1	CASSDGGVRSPLHF	TGTGCCAGCAGTGACGGCGGGGTTCGGTCACCCCTCCACTTT
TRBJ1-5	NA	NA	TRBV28	CASSLIAVNQPQHF	TGTGCCAGCAGTTTAATAGCAGTCAATCAGCCCCAGCATTTT
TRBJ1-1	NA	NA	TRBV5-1	CASSLEAGNTEAFF	TGCGCCAGCAGCTTGGAGGCAGGGAACACTGAAGCTTTCTTT
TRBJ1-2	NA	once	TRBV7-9	CASSLSSPQNYGYTF	TGTGCCAGCAGCTTATCGAGCCCCCAAAACTATGGCTACACCTTC
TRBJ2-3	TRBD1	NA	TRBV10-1	CASSRDREFHTQYF	TGCGCCAGCAGTCGGGACAGGGAGTTTCATACGCAGTATTTT
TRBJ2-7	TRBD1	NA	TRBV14	CASSWGTGPYEQYF	TGTGCCAGCTCGTGGGGGACAGGGCCTTACGAGCAGTACTTC
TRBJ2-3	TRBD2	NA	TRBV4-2	CASSQHSSGPSTDTQYF	TGTGCCAGCAGCCAACATTCTAGCGGCCCTAGCACAGATACGCAGTATTTT
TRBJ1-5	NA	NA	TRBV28	CATRTGNQPQHF	TGTGCCACCAGGACGGGGAATCAGCCCCAGCATTTT
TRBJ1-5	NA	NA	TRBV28	CASMGRGRKRINQPQHF	TGTGCCAGCATGGGCAGGGGCAGAAAACGGATCAATCAGCCCCAGCATTTT
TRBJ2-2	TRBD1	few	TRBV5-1	CASSHGQGTGELFF	TGCGCCAGCAGCCACGGACAGGGGACCGGGGAGCTGTTTTTT
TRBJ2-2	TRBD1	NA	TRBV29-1	CSVNPGQGVGELFF	TGCAGCGTTAACCCGGGACAGGGTGTCGGGGAGCTGTTTTTT
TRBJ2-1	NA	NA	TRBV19	CASTGDSLYEQFF	TGTGCCAGTACCGGGGACTCCCTCTATGAGCAGTTCTTC
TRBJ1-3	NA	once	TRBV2	CATWGARGAFSGNTIYF	TGTGCCACCTGGGGCGCCCGGGGGGCATTCTCTGGAAACACCATATATTTT
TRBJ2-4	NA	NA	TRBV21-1	CASSKGPGGGKNIQYF	TGTGCCAGCAGCAAGGGGCCGGGGGGGGGCAAAAACATTCAGTACTTC
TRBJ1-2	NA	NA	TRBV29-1	CSVSRTDLNYGYTF	TGCAGCGTTTCCCGCACAGACCTCAACTATGGCTACACCTTC
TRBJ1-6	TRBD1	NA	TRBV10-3	CAINQQGQGNSPLHF	TGTGCCATCAACCAACAGGGACAGGGGAATTCACCCCTCCACTTT
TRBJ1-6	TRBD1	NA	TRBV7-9	CASSLPPRTGALSPLHF	TGTGCCAGCAGCTTACCCCCCCGGACAGGGGCCCTCTCACCCCTCCACTTT
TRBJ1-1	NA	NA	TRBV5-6	CASSRGNTEAFF	TGTGCCAGCAGCAGAGGGAACACTGAAGCTTTCTTT
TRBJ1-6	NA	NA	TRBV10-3	CAISDSGYSPLHF	TGTGCCATCAGTGATTCGGGGTATTCACCCCTCCACTTT
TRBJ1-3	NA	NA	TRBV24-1	CATLGPGNTIYF	TGTGCCACCCTGGGGCCTGGAAACACCATATATTTT
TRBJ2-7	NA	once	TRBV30	CAWSEKGGVLNYEQYF	TGTGCCTGGAGTGAAAAGGGGGGGGTCCTAAACTACGAGCAGTACTTC
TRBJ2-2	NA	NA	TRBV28	CASSLRGIGELFF	TGTGCCAGCAGTTTACGAGGGATCGGGGAGCTGTTTTTT
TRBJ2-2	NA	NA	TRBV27	CASRVPGTTNTGELFF	TGTGCCAGCAGGGTTCCCGGGACAACCAACACCGGGGAGCTGTTTTTT
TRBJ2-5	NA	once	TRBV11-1	CASSSRTTQETQYF	TGTGCCAGCAGCTCCCGGACTACTCAAGAGACCCAGTACTTC
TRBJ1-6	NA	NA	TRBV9	CASSSLGTAYNSPLHF	TGTGCCAGCAGCTCACTCGGGACTGCTTATAATTCACCCCTCCACTTT
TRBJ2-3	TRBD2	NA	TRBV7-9	CASSPPSLAGPTDTQYF	TGTGCCAGCAGCCCTCCCTCCCTAGCGGGACCCACAGATACGCAGTATTTT
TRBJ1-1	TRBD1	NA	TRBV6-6	CASSSNSGTGGAGNTEAFF	TGTGCCAGCAGCTCAAACAGCGGGACAGGGGGCGCGGGTAACACTGAAGCTTTCTTT
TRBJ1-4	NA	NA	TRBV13	CASSLGQGSEKLFF	TGTGCCAGCAGCTTAGGGCAGGGGAGTGAAAAACTGTTTTTT
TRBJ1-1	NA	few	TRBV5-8	CASSLVGGIGFF	TGTGCCAGCAGCTTGGTAGGGGGAATTGGTTTCTTT
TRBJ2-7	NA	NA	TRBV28	CATTMWGREFSEQYF	TGTGCCACCACCATGTGGGGGCGGGAGTTCAGCGAGCAGTACTTC
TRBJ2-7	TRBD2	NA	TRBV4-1	CASSRVRSGPGYEQYF	TGCGCCAGCAGCCGCGTCCGTAGCGGGCCAGGCTACGAGCAGTACTTC
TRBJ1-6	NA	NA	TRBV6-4	CATTGGGWSPLHF	TGTGCCACCACGGGGGGGGGCTGGTCACCCCTCCACTTT
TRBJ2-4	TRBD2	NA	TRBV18	CASSPDAGRESKAKNIQYF	TGTGCCAGCTCACCAGATGCAGGGAGGGAGTCCAAAGCCAAAAACATTCAGTACTTC
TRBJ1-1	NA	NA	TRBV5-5	CASSLGATGNTEAFF	TGTGCCAGCAGCTTAGGGGCAACAGGGAACACTGAAGCTTTCTTT
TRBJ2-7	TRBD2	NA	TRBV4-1	CASSQDRIVAGNSYEQYF	TGCGCCAGCAGCCAAGATAGGATAGTAGCGGGTAACTCCTACGAGCAGTACTTC
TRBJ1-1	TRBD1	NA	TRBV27	CASSPRQGYLLAFF	TGTGCCAGCAGTCCTCGACAGGGTTACCTTCTAGCTTTCTTT
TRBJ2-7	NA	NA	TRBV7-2	CASSPGVGADEQYF	TGTGCCAGCAGCCCCGGCGTGGGGGCCGACGAGCAGTACTTC
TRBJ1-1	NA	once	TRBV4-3	CASSQQGITEAFF	TGCGCCAGCAGCCAACAGGGGATCACTGAAGCTTTCTTT
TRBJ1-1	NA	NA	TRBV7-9	CASSFRSLNTEAFF	TGTGCCAGCAGCTTCCGGAGTCTAAACACTGAAGCTTTCTTT
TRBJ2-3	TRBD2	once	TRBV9	CASSAGLAGVENTQYF	TGTGCCAGCAGCGCTGGACTAGCGGGAGTAGAGAATACGCAGTATTTT
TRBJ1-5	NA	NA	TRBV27	CASSPKGPVATRALLQHF	TGTGCCAGCAGTCCTAAGGGGCCTGTTGCTACCAGGGCATTGCTCCAGCATTTT
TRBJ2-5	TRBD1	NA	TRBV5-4	CASSIQGRQETQYF	TGTGCCAGCAGCATACAGGGGCGGCAAGAGACCCAGTACTTC
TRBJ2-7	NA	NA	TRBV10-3	CAISGGKSYEQYF	TGTGCCATCAGTGGCGGGAAGTCCTACGAGCAGTACTTC
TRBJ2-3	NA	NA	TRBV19	CASSKYRDTDTQYF	TGTGCCAGTAGTAAATACAGGGACACAGATACGCAGTATTTT
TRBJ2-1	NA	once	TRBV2	CASSGWRGSEQFF	TGTGCCAGCAGCGGATGGCGGGGAAGTGAGCAGTTCTTC
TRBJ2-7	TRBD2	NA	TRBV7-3	CASSLAGGNEQYF	TGTGCCAGCAGCTTAGCGGGGGGTAACGAGCAGTACTTC